Below, 27 T cell receptor beta chains from the same sample are listed, as sequenced in a study of Ad26.COV2.S vaccination and SARS-CoV-2 variants (dated by TCRdb to the early 2020s). The method was the immunoSEQ multiplex PCR assay. In its TCRdb copy, this immuneACCESS table keeps in-frame sequences only and misses some clones. Where compared with another copy, unresolved V genes explain less than half of these, and the others have no known cause. The sample table contains 440,000 or so clones; only one count was recorded for around 90% of them. The ten largest clones capture about 4.4% of the sample. The treatment or condition tag for this specimen amounts to: around 19 received Ad26.COV2.S at low or high dose, single or two shots; about five received placebo; per-sample allocation not given. For vaccine and placebo recipients, repertoires were sequenced using samples collected on day 63 after the first injection.

The sample here was peripheral blood, taken in a trial of Ad26.COV2.S vaccine versus placebo. Receptors were obtained from a person aged 18-60 years who received the Ad26.COV2.S COVID-19 vaccine or a placebo.

This clone was seen a single time. The DNA for the CDR3 is TGTGCCTCCAAGGGCGAGGGGAACACTGAAGCTTTCTTT. This translates into CASKGEGNTEAFF. This chain connects TRBV6-6 to TRBJ1-1; unclear D gene. Germline loops: CDR1 MNHNY, CDR2 SVGAGI (reference sequence). Trimming left V 11 bases short and J 1 base short, with 14 bases between. This CDR3 spans 13 amino acids.

The chain combines TRBV18 with TRBJ2-1, with D perhaps TRBD2 (5 bases). V was clipped by 1 base and J by 6 bases, with 16 bases between them. The CDR3 extends over 16 amino acids. Germline loops: CDR1 KGHSH, CDR2 LQKENI. The CDR3 nucleotides are TGTGCCAGCTCACCACTGGTGTGGGAGTTGTCCAATGAGCAGTTCTTC. Residues: CASSPLVWELSNEQFF. The whole variable domain, remainder taken from reference TRBV18 and TRBJ2-1, is NAGVMQNPRHLVRRRGQEARLRCSPMKGHSHVYWYRQLPEEGLKFMVYLQKENIIDESGMPKERFSAEFPKEGPSILRIQQVVRGDSAAYFCASSPLVWELSNEQFFGPGTRLTVL.

The chain links TRBV6-5 to TRBJ2-7, with D possibly TRBD1 on 6 matching bases. The CDR3 covers 14 residues. Germline values: CDR1 MNHEY, CDR2 SVGAGI. V shed 7 bases and J shed 0 bases, with 13 bases lying between them. In DNA, the CDR3 is TGTGCCAGCATGAGACAGGCGAGCTCCTACGAGCAGTACTTC. Amino acids: CASMRQASSYEQYF.

CDR3 in amino acids: CSVDQQGIGYEQYF. As DNA, the CDR3 is TGCAGCGTCGATCAACAGGGGATTGGCTACGAGCAGTACTTC. This chain connects TRBV29-1 to TRBJ2-7, with 7 bases identical to TRBD1. Germline V gives CDR1 SQVTM, CDR2 ANQGSEA. V lost 6 bases, J lost 3 bases, and 11 bases stayed unmatched. The CDR3 has 14 amino acids.

This chain links TRBV11-2 with TRBJ1-2; D is unclear. Trimming took off 2 bases at V and 7 bases at J, with 11 bases between the two ends. This CDR3 is 13 amino acids long. Germline lookup yields CDR1 SGHAT and CDR2 FQNNGV. The CDR3 nucleotides are TGTGCCAGCAGCTTAACGGGCTGGAGTGGCTACACCTTC. It yields the protein CASSLTGWSGYTF.

V gene TRBV28 combines with J gene TRBJ2-7; perhaps TRBD1 as D (5 bases). There are 14 residues in the CDR3. In germline, CDR1 is MDHEN, CDR2 SYDVKM. Trimming removed 6 bases at V and 1 base at J, with 13 bases between. CDR3 in amino acids: CASSPVTVSYEQYF. The DNA of the CDR3 is TGTGCCAGCAGCCCCGTGACAGTTTCCTACGAGCAGTACTTC.

This clone appeared a single time. This rearrangement joins TRBV12-3 or TRBV12-4 to TRBJ2-1, with 7 bases fitting TRBD1. The junction had 4 bases not matched to a gene; V was cut back by 6 bases and J by 5 bases. The CDR3 sequence is 13 residues long. The CDR3 nucleotides are TGTGCCAGCAGAAAAGGGACAGACAATGAGCAGTTCTTC. Protein sequence: CASRKGTDNEQFF.

The chain employs TRBV28 and TRBJ2-6; D perhaps matches TRBD1 (6 bases). Germline V lookup: CDR1 MDHEN, CDR2 SYDVKM. This CDR3 region has 19 residues. Trimming took off 2 bases at V and 0 bases at J, with 17 bases between the two ends. In DNA, the CDR3 is TGTGCCAGCAGTTTAAGGGCCCTCGACAGGAGCTCTGGGGCCAACGTCCTGACTTTC. It translates to CASSLRALDRSSGANVLTF.

The rearrangement links TRBV30 to TRBJ2-2; 9 bases fit TRBD1. Germline V gene data show CDR1 as GTSNPN and CDR2 as SVGIG (reference sequence). J gave up 6 bases and V 0 bases, and 2 bases lay outside the gene matches. The CDR3 has 14 residues. CDR3 DNA sequence: TGTGCCTGGAGTGTAACAGGGGGCTCCGGGGAGCTGTTTTTT. This sequence encodes CAWSVTGGSGELFF.

The chain employs TRBV6-2 or TRBV6-3 and TRBJ2-7; no reliable D call. Germline CDR1 reads MNHEY; CDR2 reads SVGEGT. This CDR3 comprises 12 residues. Trimming took 4 bases from V and 0 from J, leaving 4 bases between them. CDR3 protein: CASSFGSYEQYF. The CDR3 coding sequence is TGTGCCAGCAGTTTTGGCTCCTACGAGCAGTACTTC.

The chain uses TRBV4-2 and TRBJ2-1, with 12 bases identical to TRBD2. With 3 bases clipped from V and 7 bases from J, the junction kept 7 bases outside the gene matches. This CDR3 region has 16 residues. Germline CDR1 LGHNA, CDR2 YNFKEQ. The chain's CDR3 is CASSHPPTSGRNEQFF. For the CDR3, the DNA is TGTGCCAGCAGCCACCCCCCGACTAGCGGGAGAAATGAGCAGTTCTTC.

The chain employs TRBV18 and TRBJ2-7; 14 nucleotides agree with TRBD2. Per germline, CDR1 KGHSH and CDR2 LQKENI. Germline trimming cut 8 bases from V and 6 bases from J; bases unmatched to any gene: 6. The length of the CDR3 is 14 residues. The CDR3 DNA reads TGTGCCAGCAGCGGGACTAGCGGGAGTCCCGAGCAGTACTTC. Amino acids: CASSGTSGSPEQYF.

The CDR3 reads CASSLDRANTEAFF. The CDR3 bases are TGCGCCAGCAGCTTGGACAGGGCGAACACTGAAGCTTTCTTT. The J gene is TRBJ1-1, the V gene TRBV5-1, with a possible D match to TRBD1 (6 bases). Trimming removed 0 bases from V and 1 base from J, with 7 bases in between. Germline CDR1 SGHRS, CDR2 YFSETQ. The CDR3 length is 14 residues.

This rearrangement joins TRBV10-3 to TRBJ2-1; the D gene is possibly TRBD2 (6 bases). This CDR3 contains 12 residues. Per the germline V gene, CDR1 is ENHRY and CDR2 is SYGVKD. Trimming took 3 bases from V and 8 from J, leaving 8 bases between them. The DNA of the CDR3 is TGTGCCATCAGTGAAATAGCGGATGAGCAGTTCTTC. Translating gives CAISEIADEQFF.

The chain employs TRBV3-1 (or the pseudogene TRBV3-2) and TRBJ2-2; no clear D. V was shortened by 1 base and J by 7 bases, with 7 bases between the two germline ends. The CDR3 contains 13 residues. The V gene's germline CDR1 is LGHDT and CDR2 YNNKEL (reference sequence). This CDR3 reads CASSQGQNGELFF. CDR3 DNA sequence: TGTGCCAGCAGCCAAGGACAAAACGGGGAGCTGTTTTTT.

The chain employs TRBV5-1 and TRBJ1-6; 7 bases fit TRBD1. The CDR3 contains 15 residues. J lost 7 bases, V lost 4 bases, and 8 bases had no gene match. CDR1 is SGHRS, CDR2 YFSETQ, per germline. CDR3 amino acids: CASSPDGQANSPLHF. CDR3 DNA: TGCGCCAGCAGCCCAGACGGACAGGCGAATTCACCCCTCCACTTT.

V is TRBV28 and J is TRBJ1-6; no clear D. The CDR3 spans 12 residues. The germline CDR1 and CDR2 sequences are MDHEN and SYDVKM. The V and J ends lost 7 bases and 12 bases respectively, with 13 bases between them. DNA for the CDR3: TGTGCCAGCACCTTGGCAGCCCTACCCCTCCACTTT. Protein product: CASTLAALPLHF.

This clone occurred once. The chain uses TRBV29-1 and TRBJ2-3; 11 bases line up with TRBD1. The length of the CDR3 is 12 residues. In germline, CDR1 is SQVTM, CDR2 ANQGSEA. V lost 4 bases and J lost 10; bases outside the gene matches: 4. The CDR3 DNA follows: TGCAGCGTTGGCGGACAGGGGGCTTCGCAGTATTTT. It specifies CSVGGQGASQYF.

J is TRBJ2-3 and V is TRBV6-6; 9 bases are shared with TRBD1. The V segment lost 2 bases and the J segment 3 bases; nucleotides outside the gene matches: 3. Germline CDR1 reads MNHNY; CDR2 reads SVGAGI (reference sequence). The length of the CDR3 is 15 residues. The CDR3 nucleotides read TGTGCCAGCAGTTACCTGACAGGGGGAACAGATACGCAGTATTTT. Translation: CASSYLTGGTDTQYF.

This clone was seen just once. This chain uses TRBV28 with TRBJ1-1; D not certain. Germline V gene sequence: CDR1 MDHEN, CDR2 SYDVKM. The length of the CDR3 is 15 residues. Trimming pared 3 bases from V and 5 bases from J, leaving 16 bases between. CDR3 loop: CASSLGAGFRTEAFF. The CDR3 DNA is TGTGCCAGCAGTTTGGGAGCTGGATTTAGGACTGAAGCTTTCTTT.

J is TRBJ2-5 and V is TRBV5-6, with 9 bases lining up with TRBD1. Germline CDR1 is SGHDT and CDR2 is YYEEEE. V trimming: 3 bases; J trimming: 1 base; junction bases outside the gene matches: 1. The CDR3 loop spans 14 amino acids. CDR3 sequence reads: CASSSGQGQETQYF. The DNA for the CDR3 is TGTGCCAGCAGCTCGGGACAGGGCCAAGAGACCCAGTACTTC.

This clone came up once. The J gene is TRBJ2-2, the V gene TRBV5-4, with 10 nucleotides matching TRBD2. Germline trimming cut 2 bases from V and 3 bases from J; bases unmatched to any gene: 7. In germline, CDR1 is SGHNT, CDR2 YYREEE (reference sequence). The CDR3 runs to 17 residues. The CDR3 DNA sequence: TGTGCCAGCAGCTTCCAAGGACTAGCGGTCGACACCGGGGAGCTGTTTTTT. Its translation: CASSFQGLAVDTGELFF.

The chain employs TRBV15 and TRBJ2-3; 11 positions agree with TRBD2. CDR3 length: 16 residues. Germline lookup yields CDR1 LNHNV and CDR2 YYDKDF (reference sequence). J gave up 1 base and V 3 bases, and 3 bases lay outside the gene matches. DNA of the CDR3: TGTGCCACCAGCAGGAGGGGACTAGCGGGCACAGATACGCAGTATTTT. Protein sequence: CATSRRGLAGTDTQYF.

The chain joins TRBV6-2 or TRBV6-3 to TRBJ2-2; TRBD2 agrees at 14 bases. Germline values: CDR1 MNHEY, CDR2 SVGEGT. The J segment lost 9 bases and the V segment lost 6 bases, leaving 9 bases of the junction unmatched. CDR3 length: 16 amino acids. CDR3 DNA: TGTGCCAGCAGCTTCCGACTAGCGGGAGGGCCCCGGGAGCTGTTTTTT. It yields the protein CASSFRLAGGPRELFF.

The chain is built from TRBV6-5 and TRBJ1-1; no firm D call. V was trimmed by 7 bases and J by 2 bases, leaving 5 bases between them. The V gene's germline CDR1 is MNHEY and CDR2 SVGAGI. CDR3 length: 11 residues. CDR3: CASTTNTEAFF. CDR3 nucleotides: TGTGCCAGCACCACTAACACTGAAGCTTTCTTT.

This clone came up a few times. The chain combines TRBV7-2 with TRBJ1-2; possibly TRBD1 for D (6 bases). CDR1 and CDR2 from the germline V gene are SGHTA and FQGNSA. V gave up 7 bases and J gave up 7 bases, with 19 bases separating them. The CDR3 consists of 14 residues. CDR3 residues: CASTPGGAWSGYTF. The CDR3 DNA sequence: TGTGCCAGCACCCCCGGGGGGGCGTGGAGTGGCTACACCTTC.

CDR3 sequence reads: CATSEVTGDTQYF. The DNA for the CDR3 is TGTGCCACCAGTGAGGTTACAGGGGATACGCAGTATTTT. V usage is TRBV24-1 and J usage is TRBJ2-3, with D maybe TRBD1 (6 bases). CDR3 length: 13 residues. V was clipped by 4 bases and J by 6 bases, with 10 bases between them. Per germline, CDR1 KGHDR and CDR2 SFDVKD.